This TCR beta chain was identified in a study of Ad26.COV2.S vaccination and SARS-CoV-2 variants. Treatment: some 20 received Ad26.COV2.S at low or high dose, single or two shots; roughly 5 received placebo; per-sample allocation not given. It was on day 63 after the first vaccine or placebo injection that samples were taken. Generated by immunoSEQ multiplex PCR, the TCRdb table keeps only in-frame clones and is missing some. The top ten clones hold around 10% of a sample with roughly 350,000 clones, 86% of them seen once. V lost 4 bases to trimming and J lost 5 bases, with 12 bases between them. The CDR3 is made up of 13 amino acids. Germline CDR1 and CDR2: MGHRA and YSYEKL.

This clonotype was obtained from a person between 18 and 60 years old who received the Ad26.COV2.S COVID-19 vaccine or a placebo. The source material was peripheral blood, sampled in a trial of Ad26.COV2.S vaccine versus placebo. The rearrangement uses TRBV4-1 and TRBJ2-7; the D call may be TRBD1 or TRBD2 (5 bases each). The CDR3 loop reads CASSPFEGNEQYF. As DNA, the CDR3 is TGCGCCAGCAGCCCTTTCGAGGGGAACGAGCAGTACTTC.